The 23 T cell receptor beta chains below were found in one sample sequenced in a study of CD4 T cells in relation to SARS-CoV-2 and coronaviruses. These receptors have no identified antigens. TCRdb's copy holds only in-frame clones and misses some; the assay was immunoSEQ multiplex PCR. Here the sample spans 20,000 to 25,000 clones, 60% to 80% being singletons. Before the COVID-19 pandemic, during about 2010-2018, CD4+ T cells were taken from unexposed donors. The cells were cultured for about ten days before CD4+ T cells were isolated. Sequencing was performed on CD4+ T cells from PBMCs, cultured in vitro. The receptors derive from a human donor in good health.

The chain couples TRBV6-5 to TRBJ2-3; a weak D match, TRBD2 (5 bases). The V gene's germline CDR1 is MNHEY and CDR2 SVGAGI. V lost 5 bases and J 5 bases, leaving 11 bases between the germline ends. The CDR3 extends over 13 amino acids. CDR3 nucleotide sequence: TGTGCCAGCAGTACCCGCGGGCGAGATACGCAGTATTTT. This gives the protein CASSTRGRDTQYF.

The chain joins TRBV7-8 to TRBJ2-7; perhaps D is TRBD1 or TRBD2 (5 bases each). Trimming cost V 0 bases and J 4 bases, with 10 bases left between them. Germline-derived CDR1 and CDR2 are SGHVS and FQNEAQ. This CDR3 spans 14 amino acids. CDR3 sequence reads: CASSLASGQYEQYF. CDR3 nucleotides: TGTGCCAGCAGCTTAGCTTCGGGGCAGTACGAGCAGTACTTC.

The chain has TRBV3-1 (or the pseudogene TRBV3-2) and TRBJ2-6, with 8 bases lining up with TRBD1. Germline-derived CDR1 and CDR2 are LGHDT and YNNKEL (reference sequence). V lost 4 bases, J lost 1 base, and 15 bases stayed unmatched. The CDR3 consists of 20 residues. CDR3 amino acids: CASSRGRGPSPTSGANVLTF. The CDR3 DNA sequence: TGTGCCAGCAGCCGGGGCAGGGGGCCCTCCCCCACTTCTGGGGCCAACGTCCTGACTTTC.

This clone occurred a few times. This chain uses TRBV3-1 (or the pseudogene TRBV3-2) with TRBJ1-3; no reliable D call. The V end lost 0 bases, the J end lost 0 bases, and 15 bases lay between the germline ends. The CDR3 has 18 amino acids. Germline CDR1 LGHDT, CDR2 YNNKEL (reference sequence). The CDR3 bases are TGTGCCAGCAGCCAAGATAGGGTGCCGCCCCTCTCTGGAAACACCATATATTTT. Its translation: CASSQDRVPPLSGNTIYF.

The V call is TRBV6-6, the J call TRBJ1-1; no clear D gene. The length of the CDR3 is 12 residues. The ends were cut back, 11 bases at V and 9 bases at J, with 19 bases in the middle. Germline V gene lookup returns CDR1 MNHNY and CDR2 SVGAGI (reference sequence). CDR3 nucleotides: TGTGCCGCCGGCGGGCTCGGCGCGCAAGCTTTCTTT. It translates to CAAGGLGAQAFF.

The chain carries TRBV9 and TRBJ2-7, with TRBD1 identical over 7 bases. The CDR3 extends over 15 amino acids. Germline V gives CDR1 SGDLS, CDR2 YYNGEE. V shed 3 bases and J 3 bases; nucleotides not matched to a gene: 9. The CDR3 region is CASSEKGQTVYEQYF. Written as DNA, the CDR3 is TGTGCCAGCAGCGAAAAGGGACAGACGGTCTACGAGCAGTACTTC.

This rearrangement joins TRBV6-5 to TRBJ1-2; D is uncertain. Germline V gene lookup returns CDR1 MNHEY and CDR2 SVGAGI. V lost 0 bases and J 7 bases, leaving 18 bases between the germline ends. The CDR3 has 16 residues. The CDR3 DNA sequence: TGTGCCAGCAGTTACTCGATTGTCGGAGGATGGGGTGGCTACACCTTC. Amino acid sequence: CASSYSIVGGWGGYTF.

This clone appeared a few times. This chain connects TRBV2 to TRBJ2-3; perhaps TRBD2 as D (6 bases). V dropped 1 base and J dropped 1 base, with 9 bases sitting between them. Germline values: CDR1 SNHLY, CDR2 FYNNEI. The CDR3 sequence is 15 residues long. The CDR3 coding sequence is TGTGCCAGCAGTGAAGGAAGGAGGGGCACAGATACGCAGTATTTT. Its protein product is CASSEGRRGTDTQYF.

The chain joins TRBV28 to TRBJ1-2; D unclear. Deletions cut 7 bases from V and 8 bases from J, with 17 bases between. Germline V gene lookup returns CDR1 MDHEN and CDR2 SYDVKM. There are 13 residues in the CDR3. The CDR3 loop reads CASTAAPLGGYTF. DNA for the CDR3: TGTGCCAGCACCGCGGCCCCTCTCGGGGGCTACACCTTC.

The chain links TRBV28 to TRBJ1-1; D gene uncertain. CDR3 length: 14 amino acids. Germline V lookup: CDR1 MDHEN, CDR2 SYDVKM. V was shortened by 3 bases and J by 0 bases, with 8 bases between the two germline ends. The CDR3 sequence: CASSLPGVNTEAFF. The CDR3 nucleotides read TGTGCCAGCAGTTTGCCCGGCGTGAACACTGAAGCTTTCTTT.

The V gene is TRBV14, the J gene TRBJ1-1, with a weak D call TRBD1 (6 bases). V was clipped by 5 bases and J by 4 bases, with 17 bases between them. This CDR3 has 15 amino acids. Germline V lookup: CDR1 SGHDN, CDR2 FVKESK. The CDR3 is CASSAQGGFGTEAFF. CDR3 bases: TGTGCCAGCAGCGCACAGGGAGGGTTTGGCACTGAAGCTTTCTTT.

In its sample, this clone was seen a few times. This chain connects TRBV3-1 (or the pseudogene TRBV3-2) to TRBJ1-4; D is unclear. Germline V gene sequence: CDR1 LGHDT, CDR2 YNNKEL (reference sequence). CDR3 length: 14 residues. Trimming shortened V by 6 bases and J by 0 bases, and 8 bases separated the two germline ends. DNA for the CDR3: TGTGCCAGCAGACAGACCCCAACTAATGAAAAACTGTTTTTT. Translated, it gives CASRQTPTNEKLFF.

The chain employs TRBV5-4 and TRBJ1-5; the D gene is possibly TRBD1 (5 bases). Trimming left V 3 bases short and J 4 bases short, with 11 bases between. Germline V lookup: CDR1 SGHNT, CDR2 YYREEE (reference sequence). The CDR3 has 14 residues. The CDR3 is CASSSGTLNQPQHF. The CDR3 bases are TGTGCCAGCAGCTCAGGGACTTTGAATCAGCCCCAGCATTTT.

This clone came up a few times. The V call is TRBV10-1, the J call TRBJ2-1; 9 positions match TRBD2. This CDR3 comprises 15 residues. V lost 3 bases, J lost 7 bases, and 7 bases stayed unmatched. Germline V gives CDR1 WNHNN, CDR2 SYGVQD (reference sequence). CDR3 in amino acids: CASSEEAGGRNEQFF. The CDR3 DNA reads as TGCGCCAGCAGTGAAGAAGCGGGAGGCAGGAATGAGCAGTTCTTC.

The rearrangement uses TRBV12-5 and TRBJ1-1; D is ambiguous. The CDR3 loop spans 17 amino acids. Trimming cost V 0 bases and J 4 bases, with 18 bases left between them. The V gene's germline CDR1 is LGHNT and CDR2 FRNRAP. Here the CDR3 reads CASGLVLGSPPATEAFF. CDR3 DNA: TGTGCTAGTGGTTTGGTACTGGGCAGCCCCCCGGCCACTGAAGCTTTCTTT.

This clone has just a few counts. The V and J genes are TRBV29-1 and TRBJ1-2; no clear D gene. Germline loops: CDR1 SQVTM, CDR2 ANQGSEA. CDR3 size: 12 residues. Trimming cost V 4 bases and J 0 bases, with 6 bases left between them. CDR3 DNA: TGCAGCGTTGGGTCAGCTAACTATGGCTACACCTTC. It yields the protein CSVGSANYGYTF.

This clone was counted once. The V and J genes are TRBV6-5 and TRBJ2-2; D may be TRBD1 or TRBD2 (7 bases each). The CDR3 is 15 amino acids. Germline CDR1 reads MNHEY; CDR2 reads SVGAGI. V was clipped by 6 bases and J by 2 bases, with 13 bases between them. DNA of the CDR3: TGTGCCAGCAGAAGCGGGACAGTCAACACCGGGGAGCTGTTTTTT. Translating it yields CASRSGTVNTGELFF.

This chain connects TRBV27 to TRBJ2-1; 11 nucleotides agree with TRBD1. CDR1 and CDR2 (germline): MNHEY, SMNVEV (reference sequence). The trim removed 0 bases at V and 3 bases at J, leaving 1 base unmatched. The CDR3 consists of 16 residues. The CDR3 coding sequence is TGTGCCAGCAGTTTATCAGGGACAGGGGGCTACAATGAGCAGTTCTTC. Encoded protein: CASSLSGTGGYNEQFF.

This clone appeared a few times. J is TRBJ2-1 and V is TRBV7-9, with D unclear. Looked up from germline, CDR1 is SEHNR and CDR2 is FQNEAQ (reference sequence). V gave up 0 bases and J gave up 4 bases, with 7 bases separating them. The CDR3 extends over 14 amino acids. CDR3 sequence reads: CASSLATAYNEQFF. CDR3 DNA: TGTGCCAGCAGCTTAGCAACAGCTTACAATGAGCAGTTCTTC.

The chain recombines TRBV3-1 (or the pseudogene TRBV3-2) with TRBJ2-5; D possibly corresponds to TRBD1 (6 bases). Trimming stripped 3 bases from V and 2 bases from J, with 16 bases between. Per germline, CDR1 LGHDT and CDR2 YNNKEL (reference sequence). The CDR3 is 16 residues long. CDR3 protein: CASSQNMDGQQETQYF. The CDR3 DNA reads as TGTGCCAGCAGCCAGAACATGGACGGACAGCAAGAGACCCAGTACTTC.

This clone occurred a few times. This chain uses TRBV19 with TRBJ2-1; the D is unclear. From germline, CDR1 is LNHDA and CDR2 SQIVND (reference sequence). The CDR3 is 15 amino acids. V was pared by 7 bases and J by 5 bases, with 18 bases between. CDR3 nucleotides: TGTGCCAGTATGTCCCGGCTAGTGGGGAACAATGAGCAGTTCTTC. It yields the protein CASMSRLVGNNEQFF.

The J gene is TRBJ2-1, the V gene TRBV5-1; TRBD2 matches 9 bases. Unmatched junction bases numbered 6, after V lost 4 bases and J lost 1 base. Germline-derived CDR1 and CDR2 are SGHRS and YFSETQ. This CDR3 is built from 16 residues. The CDR3 nucleotides are TGCGCCAGCAGCGCCGCTAGCGGGATGTCCTACAATGAGCAGTTCTTC. The encoded protein is CASSAASGMSYNEQFF.

The V gene is TRBV12-3 or TRBV12-4, the J gene TRBJ1-1; no clear D gene. The CDR3 contains 12 residues. Trimming took off 6 bases at V and 1 base at J, with 6 bases between the two ends. Here the CDR3 reads CASSKPNTEAFF. DNA of the CDR3: TGTGCCAGCAGCAAGCCGAACACTGAAGCTTTCTTT.